These 5 T cell receptor beta chains were all obtained from the same sample, sequenced in a study of shared clonotypes between healthy human individuals. Cells designated naive CD8 were CD45RO-negative and were positively selected for CCR7, with terminally differentiated effector memory CD45RA+ cells excluded. Measured with immunoSEQ multiplex PCR; TCRdb has only the in-frame clones, and not every one. This table has some 1,900,000 clones, around 96% appearing once. The sequenced material came from naive CD8+ T cells sorted from blood. These receptors originate from a man aged 18-30 years in good health.

The chain recombines TRBV4-3 with TRBJ2-1; the D gene is possibly TRBD2 (5 bases). Germline lookup yields CDR1 LGHNA and CDR2 YSLEER. This CDR3 spans 15 amino acids. V lost 0 bases, J lost 9 bases, and 15 bases lay in between. Here the CDR3 DNA reads TGCGCCAGCAGCCAAGATCTGTTCTCCGGGGTTGAGCAGTTCTTC. Amino acid sequence: CASSQDLFSGVEQFF.

Concerning this clone itself: Other nucleotide sequences from this sample produce the same CDR3. The chain is built from TRBV5-6 and TRBJ2-1, with D perhaps matching TRBD2 (6 bases). Germline assignment: CDR1 SGHDT and CDR2 YYEEEE. The CDR3 covers 13 residues. With 3 bases removed from V and 3 bases from J, the gap between germline ends came to 7 bases. The CDR3 coding sequence is TGTGCCAGCAGCTCGGGACTCTACAATGAGCAGTTCTTC. Protein: CASSSGLYNEQFF. Full variable domain (outside the CDR3, taken from reference TRBV5-6 and TRBJ2-1): DAGVTQSPTHLIKTRGQQVTLRCSPKSGHDTVSWYQQALGQGPQFIFQYYEEEERQRGNFPDRFSGHQFPNYSSELNVNALLLGDSALYLCASSSGLYNEQFFGPGTRLTVL.

The chain couples TRBV13 to TRBJ2-7, with TRBD2 matching 15 bases. Germline assignment: CDR1 PRHDT and CDR2 FYEKMQ (reference sequence). V lost 6 bases and J lost 12; bases outside the gene matches: 15. This CDR3 has 16 residues. The CDR3 region has the DNA TGTGCCAGCAGTCCTACCGGGACTAGCGGGAGGTCGGACCTGTACTTC. Encoded protein: CASSPTGTSGRSDLYF.

A single count supports this clone. The genes are TRBV25-1 and TRBJ2-5, with 8 bases matching TRBD1. J lost 4 bases, V lost 1 base, and 5 bases had no gene match. This CDR3 spans 15 amino acids. CDR1 is MGHDK, CDR2 SYGVNS, per germline. DNA for the CDR3: TGTGCCAGCAGTGAATGGGACAGGATAGGAGAGACCCAGTACTTC. It is translated as CASSEWDRIGETQYF. The variable domain in full, completed from reference TRBV25-1 and TRBJ2-5, reads EADIYQTPRYLVIGTGKKITLECSQTMGHDKMYWYQQDPGMELHLIHYSYGVNSTEKGDLSSESTVSRIRTEHFPLTLESARPSHTSQYLCASSEWDRIGETQYFGPGTRLLVL.

This clone was counted once. The chain has TRBV11-2 and TRBJ2-1, with D perhaps TRBD1 or TRBD2 (5 bases each). The V end lost 3 bases, the J end lost 8 bases, and 17 bases lay between the germline ends. This CDR3 contains 15 residues. In germline, CDR1 is SGHAT, CDR2 FQNNGV. CDR3 amino acids: CASSFYSSRGDEQFF. CDR3 DNA: TGTGCCAGCAGCTTTTATTCATCTAGGGGAGATGAGCAGTTCTTC.